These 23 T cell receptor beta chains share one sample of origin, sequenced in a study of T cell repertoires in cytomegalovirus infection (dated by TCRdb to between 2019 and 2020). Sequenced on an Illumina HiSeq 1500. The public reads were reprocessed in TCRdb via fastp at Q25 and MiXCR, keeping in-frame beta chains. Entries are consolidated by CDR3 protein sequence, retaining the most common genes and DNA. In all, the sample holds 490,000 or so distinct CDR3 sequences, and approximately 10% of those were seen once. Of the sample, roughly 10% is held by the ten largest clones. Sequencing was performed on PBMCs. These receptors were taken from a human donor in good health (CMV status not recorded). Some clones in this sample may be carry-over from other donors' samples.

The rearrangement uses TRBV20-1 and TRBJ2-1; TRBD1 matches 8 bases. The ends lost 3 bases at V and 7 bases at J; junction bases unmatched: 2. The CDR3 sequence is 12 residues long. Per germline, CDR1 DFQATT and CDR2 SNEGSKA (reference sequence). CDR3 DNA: TGCAGTGCTAGCAGGGGGCCGAATGAGCAGTTCTTC. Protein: CSASRGPNEQFF.

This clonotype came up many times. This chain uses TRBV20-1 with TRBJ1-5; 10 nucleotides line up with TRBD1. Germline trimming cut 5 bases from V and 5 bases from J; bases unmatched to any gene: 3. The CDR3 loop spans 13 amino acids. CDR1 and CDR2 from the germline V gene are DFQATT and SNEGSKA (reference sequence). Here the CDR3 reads CSAYGTGDQPQHF. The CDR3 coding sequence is TGCAGTGCTTACGGGACAGGGGATCAGCCCCAGCATTTT.

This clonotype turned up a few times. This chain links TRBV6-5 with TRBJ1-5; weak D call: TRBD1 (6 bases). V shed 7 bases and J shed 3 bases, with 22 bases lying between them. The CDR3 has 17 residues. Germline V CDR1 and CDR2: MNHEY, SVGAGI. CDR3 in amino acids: CASKWNRAPWDNQPQHF. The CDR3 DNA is TGTGCCAGCAAATGGAACAGGGCCCCTTGGGACAATCAGCCCCAGCATTTT.

The CDR3 loop is CASSVETSGAYEQYF. The CDR3 DNA reads as TGTGCCAGCAGTGTTGAAACTAGCGGGGCCTACGAGCAGTACTTC. The V and J genes are TRBV6-1 and TRBJ2-7; 10 nucleotides line up with TRBD2. Trimming at V came to 4 bases and at J to 2 bases, leaving 5 bases not matched to a gene. The CDR3 runs to 15 residues. Germline assignment: CDR1 MNHNS and CDR2 SASEGT.

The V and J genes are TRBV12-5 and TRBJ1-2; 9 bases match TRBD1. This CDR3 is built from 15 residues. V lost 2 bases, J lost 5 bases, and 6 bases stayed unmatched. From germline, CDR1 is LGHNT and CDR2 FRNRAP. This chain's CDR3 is CASGLTRQGDYGYTF. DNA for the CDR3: TGTGCTAGTGGTTTGACCCGACAGGGGGATTATGGCTACACCTTC.

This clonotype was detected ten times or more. The CDR3 reads CASSFPAASGGAGQFF. The CDR3 DNA is TGTGCCAGCAGCTTCCCGGCGGCTAGCGGGGGGGCGGGACAGTTCTTC. This chain uses TRBV11-2 with TRBJ2-1; 12 nucleotides line up with TRBD2. V was pared by 3 bases and J by 13 bases, with 13 bases of the junction left unmatched. CDR3 size: 16 residues. CDR1 is SGHAT and CDR2 is FQNNGV in the germline V gene.

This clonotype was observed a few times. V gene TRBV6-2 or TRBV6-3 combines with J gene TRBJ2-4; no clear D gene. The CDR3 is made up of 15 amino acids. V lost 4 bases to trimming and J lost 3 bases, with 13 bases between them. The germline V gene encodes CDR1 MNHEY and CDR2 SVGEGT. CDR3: CASSSAVDHKNIQYF. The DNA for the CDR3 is TGTGCCAGCAGTTCCGCGGTGGATCACAAAAACATTCAGTACTTC.

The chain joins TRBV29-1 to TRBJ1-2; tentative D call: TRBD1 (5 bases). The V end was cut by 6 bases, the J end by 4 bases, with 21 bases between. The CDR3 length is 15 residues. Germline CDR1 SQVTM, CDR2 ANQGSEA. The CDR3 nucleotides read TGCAGCGTCCTGGACACCGAGGGCGAGGTCTATGGCTACACCTTC. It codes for CSVLDTEGEVYGYTF.

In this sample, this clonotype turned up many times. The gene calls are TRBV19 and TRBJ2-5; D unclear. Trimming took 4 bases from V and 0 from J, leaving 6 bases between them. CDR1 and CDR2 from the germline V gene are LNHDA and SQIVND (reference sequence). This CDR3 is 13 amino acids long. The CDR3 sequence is CASSTVDQETQYF. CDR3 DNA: TGTGCCAGTAGTACAGTAGACCAAGAGACCCAGTACTTC.

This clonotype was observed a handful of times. The CDR3 protein is CASSPKGIGEKLFF. The CDR3 DNA is TGTGCCAGCTCACCCAAGGGGATTGGCGAAAAACTGTTTTTT. V gene TRBV18 combines with J gene TRBJ1-4, with a tentative D call TRBD1 (5 bases). Per germline, CDR1 KGHSH and CDR2 LQKENI. The CDR3 is 14 residues long. The V and J ends lost 3 bases and 8 bases respectively, with 13 bases between them. Full variable domain (outside the CDR3, taken from reference TRBV18 and TRBJ1-4): NAGVMQNPRHLVRRRGQEARLRCSPMKGHSHVYWYRQLPEEGLKFMVYLQKENIIDESGMPKERFSAEFPKEGPSILRIQQVVRGDSAAYFCASSPKGIGEKLFFGSGTQLSVL.

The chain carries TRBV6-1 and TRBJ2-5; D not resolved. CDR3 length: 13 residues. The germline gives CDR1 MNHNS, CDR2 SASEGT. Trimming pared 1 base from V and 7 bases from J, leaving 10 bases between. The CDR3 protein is CASSEDPTGTQYF. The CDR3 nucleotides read TGTGCCAGCAGTGAAGACCCGACCGGGACCCAGTACTTC.

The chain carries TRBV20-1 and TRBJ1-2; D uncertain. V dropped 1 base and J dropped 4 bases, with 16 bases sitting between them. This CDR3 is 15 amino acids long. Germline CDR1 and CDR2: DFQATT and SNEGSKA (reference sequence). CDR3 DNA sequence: TGCAGTGCTAGAGGTCCCAGGATAGCAGGCTATGGCTACACCTTC. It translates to CSARGPRIAGYGYTF.

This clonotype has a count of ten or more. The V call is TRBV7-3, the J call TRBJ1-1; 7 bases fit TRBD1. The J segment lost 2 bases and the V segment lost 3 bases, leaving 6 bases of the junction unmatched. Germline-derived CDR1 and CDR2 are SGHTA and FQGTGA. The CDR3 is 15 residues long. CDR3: CASSLTGSENTEAFF. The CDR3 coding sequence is TGTGCCAGCAGCTTGACAGGGTCGGAAAACACTGAAGCTTTCTTT.

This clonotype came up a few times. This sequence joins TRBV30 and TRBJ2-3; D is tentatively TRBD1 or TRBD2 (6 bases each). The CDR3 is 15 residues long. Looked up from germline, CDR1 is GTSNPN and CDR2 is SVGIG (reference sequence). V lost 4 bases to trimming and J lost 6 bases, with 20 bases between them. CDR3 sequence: CAWTGTGGGSDTQYF. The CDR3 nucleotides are TGTGCCTGGACCGGAACAGGAGGGGGTTCGGATACGCAGTATTTT.

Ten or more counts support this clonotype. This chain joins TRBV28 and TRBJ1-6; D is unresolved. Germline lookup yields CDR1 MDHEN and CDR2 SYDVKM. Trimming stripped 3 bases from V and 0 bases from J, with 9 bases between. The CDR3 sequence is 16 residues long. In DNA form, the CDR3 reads TGTGCCAGCAGTTTTCAAAGAAGCTCCTATAATTCACCCCTCCACTTT. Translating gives CASSFQRSSYNSPLHF.

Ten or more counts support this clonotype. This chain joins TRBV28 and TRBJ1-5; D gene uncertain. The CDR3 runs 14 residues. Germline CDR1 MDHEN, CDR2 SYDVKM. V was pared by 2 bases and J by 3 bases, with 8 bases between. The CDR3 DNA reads TGTGCCAGCAGTTTAGTGGAAATCAATCAGCCCCAGCATTTT. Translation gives CASSLVEINQPQHF.

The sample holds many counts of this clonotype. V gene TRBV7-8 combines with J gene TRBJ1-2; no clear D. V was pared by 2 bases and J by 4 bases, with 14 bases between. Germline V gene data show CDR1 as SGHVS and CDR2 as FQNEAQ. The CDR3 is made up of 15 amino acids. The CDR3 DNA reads TGTGCCAGCAGCTTACTGCGCTCCACCCTCTATGGCTACACCTTC. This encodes CASSLLRSTLYGYTF.

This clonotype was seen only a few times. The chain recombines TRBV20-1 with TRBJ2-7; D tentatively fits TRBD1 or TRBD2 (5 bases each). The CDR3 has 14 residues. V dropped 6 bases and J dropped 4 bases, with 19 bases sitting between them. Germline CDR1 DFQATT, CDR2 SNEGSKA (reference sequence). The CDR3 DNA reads TGCAGTGCCCGACACCCGGTGGGGGTTTACGAGCAGTACTTC. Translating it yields CSARHPVGVYEQYF.

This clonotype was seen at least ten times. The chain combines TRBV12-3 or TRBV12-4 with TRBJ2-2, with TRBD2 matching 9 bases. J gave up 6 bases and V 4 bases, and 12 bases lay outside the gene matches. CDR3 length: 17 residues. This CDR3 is CASSWPRIAGDAGELFF. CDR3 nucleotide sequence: TGTGCCAGCAGTTGGCCTCGGATAGCGGGAGACGCCGGGGAGCTGTTTTTT.

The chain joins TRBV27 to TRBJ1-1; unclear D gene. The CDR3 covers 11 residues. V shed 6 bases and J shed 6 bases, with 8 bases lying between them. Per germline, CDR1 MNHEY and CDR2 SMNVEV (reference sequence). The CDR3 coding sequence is TGTGCCAGCAGCCGGCGTTCTGAAGCTTTCTTT. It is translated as CASSRRSEAFF.

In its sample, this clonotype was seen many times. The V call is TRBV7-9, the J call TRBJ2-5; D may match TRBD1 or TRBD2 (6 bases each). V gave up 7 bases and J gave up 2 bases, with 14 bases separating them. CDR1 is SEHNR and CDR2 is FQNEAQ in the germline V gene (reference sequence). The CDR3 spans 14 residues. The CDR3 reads CASIPGGGQETQYF. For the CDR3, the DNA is TGTGCCAGCATCCCAGGAGGGGGGCAAGAGACCCAGTACTTC.

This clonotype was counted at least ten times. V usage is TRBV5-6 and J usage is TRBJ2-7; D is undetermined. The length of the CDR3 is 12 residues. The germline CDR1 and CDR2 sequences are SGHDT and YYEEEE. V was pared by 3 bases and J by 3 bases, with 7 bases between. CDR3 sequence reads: CASSSLYYEQYF. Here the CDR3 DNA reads TGTGCCAGCAGCTCCCTATACTACGAGCAGTACTTC.

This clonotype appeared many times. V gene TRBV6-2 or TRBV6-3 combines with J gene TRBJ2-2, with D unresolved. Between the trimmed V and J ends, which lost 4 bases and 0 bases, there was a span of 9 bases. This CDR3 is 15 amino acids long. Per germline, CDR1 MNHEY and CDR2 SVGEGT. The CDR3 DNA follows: TGTGCCAGCAGTTTCTCGGCAGCGAACACCGGGGAGCTGTTTTTT. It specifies CASSFSAANTGELFF.